This T cell receptor beta chain was sequenced during a study of blood T cell repertoires in COVID-19. Some clones are missing from TCRdb's copy, which holds only in-frame ones; the method was immunoSEQ multiplex PCR. Here the sample spans some 260,000 clones, 88% being singletons. The receptor was derived from a human donor in a cohort sampled during active COVID-19. Source material: peripheral blood.

The CDR3 here is CASSLAPGRGTDTQYF. The CDR3 DNA is TGTGCCAGCAGCTTAGCCCCGGGAAGGGGCACAGATACGCAGTATTTT. The genes are TRBV7-9 and TRBJ2-3, with TRBD2 as a possible D gene (5 bases). The CDR3 spans 16 residues. Germline assignment: CDR1 SEHNR and CDR2 FQNEAQ (reference sequence). Trimming removed 0 bases at V and 1 base at J, with 11 bases between.